This T cell receptor beta chain was sequenced for a study of cytomegalovirus exposure and HLA in healthy donors (TCRdb year 2017). In terms of the full investigation: An earlier analysis of approximately 550 of the donors reported roughly 270 Gb of sequence data and 100 million to 130 million unique TCR beta sequences from about 200 million T cells. An early release that covered about 600 HLA-typed donors contained about 300 gigabases of sequencing data and tens of millions of unique TCR sequences. Of the 300 to 500 genotyped donors, approximately 80% were placed in the genetic ancestry cluster associated with self-reported Caucasian donors. The study aimed to test whether signatures of past pathogen exposure could be identified by cataloging public T cell receptors. The study profiled the T cell repertoires of 666 subjects by immunosequencing and related them to cytomegalovirus serostatus. Besides the first cohort of 550 to 750 subjects, a separate validation cohort made up of around 120 different subjects was used. To predict cytomegalovirus infection status, the study brought together high-throughput TCR immunosequencing, statistical association of individual TCRs with disease status, and machine learning. A later analysis re-examined previously published TCR beta repertoires from more than 600 donors and added high-resolution HLA genotyping to investigate patterns of TCR occurrence. In the later analysis, no new phenotypic data were used to find candidate immune exposures; instead, reliance was placed on TCR beta sequences and their occurrence across donors. An earlier analysis of several hundred of the donors applied high-throughput TCR beta sequencing to assess whether each TCR beta V gene segment acted as functional or pseudogenic. Alongside the repertoire data, information on donor age, sex, ethnicity and CMV serostatus was compiled. A later genetic analysis used genome-wide SNP genotypes for about three fifths of the 666 donors, treating that subset as a discovery cohort. Every discovery cohort repertoire had been produced on one sequencing platform. Both class I and class II loci were covered by HLA typing, at four-digit resolution. Typing coverage varied by locus: about 629-640 donors for A, B, C, DRB1 and DQB1; approximately 520 for DQA1; more than 600 for DPA1; under 490 for DPB1. Several DR-DQ haplotypes were handled as single units for association and clustering because linkage in the cohort was strong. Across about 370 genotyped donors of the cohort, an average of roughly 230,000 unique TCR beta nucleotide sequences per donor were sequenced, and roughly 18% of those sequences were non-productive. Beyond this particular receptor, the publication reports: Roughly uniform sequencing depth across donors was assumed in presence/absence analyses, although this assumption may not hold. In a later analysis, several top co-occurrence clusters were reported to appear linked to parvovirus B19, influenza, CMV and Epstein-Barr virus. Because HLA typing was missing for some donors at each locus, association tests included only the typed subset. The authors suggested that the approach could potentially be extended to other disease states and immunological phenotypes. Correlated functional status among segregating V segments might reflect linkage disequilibrium, but an unknown experimental factor could not be ruled out. CMV serostatus was the only immune exposure information available for the cohort. The study gave a list of some 150 TCR beta chains associated with cytomegalovirus. Specific HLA alleles were associated with more than 15,000 TCR beta sequences at a false discovery rate of 0.05 in a later analysis. In a later genetic analysis, a missense DCLRE1C variant was associated with V-gene and J-gene trimming of TCR beta chains, and the association was replicated in an independent cohort. Only TCR beta chains were sequenced in this cohort, and the absence of alpha or paired-chain data limited detectable features. According to a later analysis, TCR association rates differed among HLA loci, with DRB1 alleles showing the most associated TCRs and HLA-C alleles showing the fewest. The 87-base-pair reads could not distinguish some IMGT-functional V segments, including TRBV6-2 and TRBV6-3, so those segments were excluded. In vitro tests confirmed that a few of the cytomegalovirus-associated TCR beta chains recognize cytomegalovirus antigens. A further reported finding was that TCR beta sequences accurately predicted the HLA-A and HLA-B alleles for most subjects in the first cohort. According to a later analysis, most CMV-associated TCR beta chains appeared to be HLA-restricted, and the HLA associations seemed to be driven largely by CMV exposure. Over 15 rarely observed V segments, including chromosome 9 orphons, were excluded from the earlier analysis of several hundred of the donors because counts were too low. Broadly in line with IMGT annotations, most TCR beta V segments showed up in productive rearrangements about 87% or about 30% of the time in an earlier analysis of 450 to 600 of the donors. The classifier was reported to diagnose cytomegalovirus status with high specificity and sensitivity in both the original and validation cohorts. In a later analysis, HLA-associated TCR beta chains showed more clonal expansion and lower generation probabilities than non-associated chains that were equally common. Compared with the 666-donor mean, donors in an Asian-associated ancestry cluster had fewer N-insertions in productive TCRs, according to a later genetic analysis. Most TCR sequences were observed very rarely across donors, whereas some public TCRs were present in many individuals. Strong co-occurrence of HLA alleles, especially DR and DQ, made assigning TCR associations to individual alleles difficult. A group of highly shared sequence variants was considered likely to be a technical artifact of the sequencing pipeline.

The cohort comprised some 680 healthy bone marrow donors. Cohort members were all nominally healthy when sampled, although unrecorded immune exposures were likely present. The donor was CMV seropositive and was included in the group of 250 to 350 seropositive cohort members. Each donor provided a peripheral blood sample, and peripheral blood mononuclear cells were used for TCR beta sequencing. The Qiagen DNeasy Blood Extraction Kit was used to extract genomic DNA from the blood cell samples. From cysteine to phenylalanine, the CDR3 is 13 amino acids long. The only DNA kept is the CDR3, 39 bases in frame from the first base. Looking up the germline V gene yields CDR1 SGHRS and CDR2 YFSETQ. The V end gives up 9 bases and the J end 4 bases, leaving 6 bases in the junction not matched to a gene. Comments on this clone: No cognate antigen has been identified for it. No much larger clone exists at a distance of one base, and base qualities are not known.

Library preparation employed the immunoSEQ multiplex PCR assay. The multiplex PCR relied on a mix of 60 forward primers for TCR Vbeta segments and 13 reverse primers for TCR Jbeta segments. The CDR3 region of rearranged TCR beta genes was amplified from genomic DNA by a multiplex PCR assay. Amplified TCR beta libraries were sequenced as 87-base-pair reads on the Illumina HiSeq System. As for how the authors treated the data: In a later analysis, some 80 million unique TCR beta chains were counted across the approximately 620 repertoires, and around 10 million of these chains were shared by at least two donors. To remove PCR and sequencing errors, raw reads were error-corrected and collapsed into unique sequences using a nearest-neighbor algorithm that merged closely related sequences. V, D and J gene segments were assigned by aligning CDR3 sequences to IMGT reference sequences. For a sequence to be retained, at least a six-nucleotide match to both a V gene segment and a J gene segment was required. Rearrangements were classified as productive when the CDR3 lacked stop codons and remained in frame with V and J, and all other rearrangements were classified as non-productive. CDR3 was defined according to IMGT convention as the region running from the second conserved V-encoded cysteine to the conserved J-encoded phenylalanine. The earlier analysis of 587 of the donors excluded sequences that lacked an unambiguous match to a single V gene segment. An earlier analysis of 587 of the donors called V segments functional above 56.7% productive rearrangements and segregating when the between-donor standard deviation exceeded 5%. A statistical classification framework was built for diagnosing cytomegalovirus status from the catalog of TCR beta chain sequences. In a later analysis, V and J genes were assigned by comparing TCR nucleotide sequences against IMGT/GENE-DB human TR gene sequences. Using the TCRdist pipeline, a later analysis assigned CDR3 sequences along with most-parsimonious VDJ recombination scenarios. In a later analysis, each TCR beta chain was defined by its CDR3 amino acid sequence together with its V-gene family, and reads lacking a unique V-gene family were excluded. In a later analysis, approximately 590 highly shared, low-generation-probability nucleotide sequences were removed to address suspected cross-contamination and a sequencing artifact. In a later analysis, a clonal expansion index for each public chain was calculated from normalized within-repertoire ranks of inferred template counts. A later analysis computed generation probabilities with a VDJ recombination model fitted to out-of-frame rearrangements, and checked the results against IGoR. A later analysis scored TCR-TCR, TCR-HLA and TCR-CMV co-occurrence with hypergeometric tests, applying a repertoire-size bias correction to TCR pairs. False discovery rates were estimated in a later analysis by permuting HLA or CMV assignments 20 times. A later analysis grouped co-occurring TCRs with DBSCAN, adding TCRdist sequence similarity when clustering within HLA-allele-positive subsets. Repertoires with fewer than 30,000 or more than 120,000 public chains, plus five repertoires with anomalous nucleotide sharing, were excluded from co-occurrence clustering. The table was pulled from immuneACCESS by TCRdb, which kept in-frame rearrangements only. Such tables lose some clones; where checked, under half of the loss comes from unresolved V genes, and the rest has no known cause. From that table come the V and J calls and clone size; the DNA was used to work out D and trimming. The sample profile shows 150,000 to 200,000 clones; over 80% of them were found once. Of the sample, roughly 4.3% falls within the top ten clones.

The sequence came from a man over 45 in good health and CMV-seropositive. The V and J segments used are TRBV5-1 and TRBJ2-1, with 8 bases in between that match TRBD2. Material: PBMCs. The CDR3 sequence is CATGGGLYNEQFF. The sequenced DNA: TGCGCCACTGGCGGGGGGCTTTACAATGAGCAGTTCTTC. With all but the CDR3 taken from the reference TRBV5-1 and TRBJ2-1 genes, the full variable domain is: KAGVTQTPRYLIKTRGQQVTLSCSPISGHRSVSWYQQTPGQGLQFLFEYFSETQRNKGNFPGRFSGRQFSNSRSEMNVSTLELGDSALYLCATGGGLYNEQFFGPGTRLTVL.